Listed below are T cell receptor beta chains from one sample, sequenced in a study of blood T cell repertoires in COVID-19. Measured with immunoSEQ multiplex PCR; TCRdb has only the in-frame clones, and not every one. Among approximately 150,000 clones listed, over 80% were seen once. Input material: peripheral blood. The receptors were sampled from a man younger than 40 with COVID-19, enrolled during active disease. CDR3s include the opening cysteine and the closing phenylalanine or tryptophan. D genes are given only for firm matches. Only some rows state a clone size, as once, few, many or a class for expanded clones.

TRBJ2-7	NA	TRBD1	TRBV6-6	CASRPQGAGYEQYF	TGTGCCAGCAGGCCTCAGGGGGCGGGCTACGAGCAGTACTTC
TRBJ2-7	NA	NA	TRBV28	CASSFGSSYEQYF	TGTGCCAGCAGTTTCGGGAGCTCCTACGAGCAGTACTTC
TRBJ2-2	once	NA	TRBV7-2	CASTFRGELFF	TGTGCCAGCACCTTCAGGGGGGAGCTGTTTTTT
TRBJ1-1	NA	NA	TRBV18	CASSPREVVGMNTEAFF	TGTGCCAGCTCACCACGGGAGGTGGTGGGGATGAACACTGAAGCTTTCTTT
TRBJ1-1	NA	NA	TRBV18	CASSRSNRAEAFF	TGTGCCAGCTCACGATCGAACAGGGCGGAAGCTTTCTTT
TRBJ2-7	NA	NA	TRBV14	CASSPNSYEQYF	TGTGCCAGCAGCCCAAATTCCTACGAGCAGTACTTC
TRBJ2-3	NA	TRBD2	TRBV6-5	CASSYRTSGSPNTQYF	TGTGCCAGCAGTTACCGGACTAGCGGGAGTCCAAATACGCAGTATTTT
TRBJ1-5	once	TRBD1	TRBV6-2/TRBV6-3	CASSGQVNQPQHF	TGTGCCAGCAGTGGACAGGTCAATCAGCCCCAGCATTTT
TRBJ1-1	NA	TRBD1	TRBV2	CASTQGEGTEAFF	TGTGCCAGCACCCAGGGGGAAGGAACTGAAGCTTTCTTT
TRBJ2-1	few	TRBD2	TRBV28	CASSLERGGAYNEQFF	TGTGCCAGCAGTTTAGAGAGGGGAGGGGCCTACAATGAGCAGTTCTTC
TRBJ2-7	NA	TRBD2	TRBV28	CASSFASGTYEQYF	TGTGCCAGCAGTTTTGCTAGCGGCACTTACGAGCAGTACTTC
TRBJ2-3	NA	TRBD2	TRBV7-9	CASSRGTSGLDTQYF	TGTGCCAGCAGTCGCGGGACTAGCGGCCTAGATACGCAGTATTTT
TRBJ2-1	NA	TRBD2	TRBV27	CASSLRLAGSYNEQFF	TGTGCCAGCAGTTTACGACTAGCGGGATCCTACAATGAGCAGTTCTTC
TRBJ1-1	NA	NA	TRBV9	CASSFGHNTEAFF	TGTGCCAGCAGCTTCGGACACAACACTGAAGCTTTCTTT
TRBJ2-7	NA	NA	TRBV7-2	CASSLLGASEEKPHEQYF	TGTGCCAGCAGCCTACTTGGGGCTAGCGAGGAAAAGCCCCACGAGCAGTACTTC
TRBJ1-2	NA	NA	TRBV7-9	CASSLGSANYGYTF	TGTGCCAGCAGCTTAGGATCGGCTAACTATGGCTACACCTTC
TRBJ2-7	NA	TRBD2	TRBV6-5	CASTLTSGRVGQYF	TGTGCCAGCACCTTGACTAGCGGGAGGGTAGGGCAGTACTTC
TRBJ2-5	NA	TRBD1	TRBV3-1/TRBV3-2	CASSQTGGLETQYF	TGTGCCAGCAGTCAGACAGGGGGCTTAGAGACCCAGTACTTC
TRBJ2-3	once	NA	TRBV5-4	CASSFPGANTDTQYF	TGTGCCAGCAGCTTCCCGGGAGCGAACACAGATACGCAGTATTTT
TRBJ1-1	NA	NA	TRBV27	CASTRAGASNTEAFF	TGTGCCAGCACGCGGGCAGGGGCGTCGAACACTGAAGCTTTCTTT
TRBJ2-3	NA	TRBD2	TRBV24-1	CATSLTSGSSDTQYF	TGTGCCACCAGTCTTACTAGCGGTTCTTCAGATACGCAGTATTTT
TRBJ2-7	NA	NA	TRBV6-5	CASTRLDPPYEQYF	TGTGCCAGCACCCGACTAGATCCTCCCTACGAGCAGTACTTC
TRBJ2-3	NA	TRBD1	TRBV14	CASSRDRGLADTQYF	TGTGCCAGCAGCCGGGACAGGGGTTTGGCAGATACGCAGTATTTT
TRBJ1-5	NA	NA	TRBV15	CATSRERTVNQPQHF	TGTGCCACCAGCAGAGAACGGACAGTCAATCAGCCCCAGCATTTT
TRBJ2-7	NA	NA	TRBV28	CASSLMEGNEQYF	TGTGCCAGCAGTTTAATGGAGGGGAACGAGCAGTACTTC
TRBJ2-5	NA	TRBD2	TRBV11-3	CASSLTSGSETQYF	TGTGCCAGCAGCTTAACTAGCGGGAGTGAGACCCAGTACTTC
TRBJ2-5	NA	NA	TRBV19	CASSGSALGQETQYF	TGTGCCAGTAGTGGGTCGGCCCTCGGGCAAGAGACCCAGTACTTC
TRBJ2-1	few	TRBD2	TRBV15	CATSTLESGRVGNEQFF	TGTGCCACCAGCACCCTGGAAAGCGGGAGGGTAGGCAATGAGCAGTTCTTC
TRBJ2-2	NA	NA	TRBV7-7	CASSLSDTGELFF	TGTGCTAGCAGCTTATCGGACACCGGGGAGCTGTTTTTT
TRBJ1-2	NA	NA	TRBV7-9	CASSLGVGLYGYGYTF	TGTGCCAGCAGCTTAGGTGTGGGCTTATATGGCTATGGCTACACCTTC
TRBJ2-7	NA	TRBD2	TRBV9	CASSVKLAGGEQYF	TGTGCCAGCAGCGTAAAACTAGCGGGAGGCGAGCAGTACTTC
TRBJ2-4	NA	NA	TRBV2	CASSGSRGTGNIQYF	TGTGCCAGCAGCGGTAGTCGGGGTACGGGGAACATTCAGTACTTC
TRBJ2-2	NA	NA	TRBV19	CASSIGHIRGTGELFF	TGTGCCAGTAGTATAGGGCACATCCGCGGCACCGGGGAGCTGTTTTTT
TRBJ2-1	few	TRBD2	TRBV7-9	CASPEGRVSYNEQFF	TGTGCCAGCCCAGAAGGGAGGGTCTCCTACAATGAGCAGTTCTTC
TRBJ1-1	NA	NA	TRBV5-1	CASSGGAEAFF	TGCGCCAGCAGTGGAGGAGCAGAAGCTTTCTTT
TRBJ2-7	NA	TRBD1	TRBV11-3	CASSLGRGSYEQYF	TGTGCCAGCAGCTTAGGCAGGGGGTCGTACGAGCAGTACTTC
TRBJ1-2	NA	NA	TRBV20-1	CSASPGYGYTF	TGCAGTGCTAGTCCCGGTTATGGCTACACCTTC